This T cell receptor beta chain is drawn from a study of blood T cell repertoires in COVID-19. Overall study: Italy, Spain and the United States were the sources of the convalescent and acute COVID-19 samples. T cells, B-cell-depleted T cells, or PBMCs supplied cDNA or gDNA.

Per the authors' pipeline: Reference gene primer amplification yielded estimated nucleated cell counts. Sequencing used immunoSEQ multiplex PCR; TCRdb keeps in-frame clones, though not all of them. That table is the source of V, J and clone size, and D and trimming were worked out from the DNA. The data hold about 290,000 clones, with about 82% observed a single time. Trimming took off 7 bases at V and 4 bases at J, with 16 bases between the two ends. Germline V CDR1 and CDR2: MDHEN, SYDVKM. The CDR3 covers 14 residues. The receptor was isolated from a woman between 45 and 65 years old with active or convalescent COVID-19. V and J are TRBV28 and TRBJ1-1; tentatively, D is TRBD1 (5 bases). Input material: peripheral blood. CDR3 DNA: TGTGCCAGCACCCTTGGGGGGGTTCTCACTGAAGCTTTCTTT. It codes for CASTLGGVLTEAFF. Supplemented by reference TRBV28 and TRBJ1-1, the full variable domain reads DVKVTQSSRYLVKRTGEKVFLECVQDMDHENMFWYRQDPGLGLRLIYFSYDVKMKEKGDIPEGYSVSREKKERFSLILESASTNQTSMYLCASTLGGVLTEAFFGQGTRLTVV.